This T cell receptor (beta chain) derives from a study of T cell responses to AZD1222 COVID-19 vaccine. Points on this clone: Its antigen is not identified.

Study outcomes and limitations: Only five or six AZD1222 recipients were seropositive at baseline.

Germline CDR1 is MNHEY and CDR2 is SVGEGT. V shed 5 bases and J shed 2 bases, with 9 bases lying between them. The CDR3 is made up of 13 amino acids. Only in-frame clones appear in the TCRdb table, and some are missing; sequencing was by immunoSEQ multiplex PCR. Here the sample spans approximately 68,000 clones, around 87% being singletons. The clonotype originates from an adult in good health. The sample was peripheral blood, taken on day 0 of AZD1222 vaccination. This chain links TRBV6-2 or TRBV6-3 with TRBJ1-2; tentative D call: TRBD1 (5 bases). Here the CDR3 DNA reads TGTGCCAGCAGTAAGACAGACAACTATGGCTACACCTTC. Translating gives CASSKTDNYGYTF.